This T cell receptor (beta chain) originates from a study of blood T cells in healthy people across ages. At the level of the study: Template switching retrieved approximately one barcoded beta molecule for each two T cells. Overall study findings and caveats: No one knew whether donors had CMV, which possibly confounded expanded clonotype changes.

Germline V gene sequence: CDR1 MNHNS, CDR2 SASEGT. This CDR3 spans 13 amino acids. V was clipped by 10 bases and J by 3 bases, with 13 bases between them. This clonotype was seen only once. Antigen: not known. It was with a sample-barcoded 5' primer and a J-beta primer mix that a second PCR of roughly 7 to 12 cycles was run. One entry per CDR3 protein results from TCRdb running MiXCR on the 5' RACE reads. The profile covers some 1 million distinct CDR3 sequences, with around 45% appearing a single time and approximately 20% taken by the ten largest. The V call is TRBV6-1, the J call TRBJ1-5; D unclear. The specimen was blood. The source is a woman in her sixties in good health. The DNA of the CDR3 is TGTGCCACCGCCGGGCTACTCAATCAGCCCCAGCATTTT. This gives the protein CATAGLLNQPQHF.